A selection of T cell receptor beta chains follows, all from one sample in a study of breast tumors, draining lymph nodes, adjacent tissues. TCRdb called the multiplex PCR reads again in MiXCR, with one record for every CDR3 protein. Of 290,000 or so distinct CDR3 sequences in the sample, 30% to 35% are singletons; the top ten hold approximately 1%. Sequencing used axillary lymph node tissue. Receptor source: a female donor with breast cancer. Some clones in this sample may be carry-over from other donors' samples. Both conserved end residues are part of each CDR3. The D gene is left open where the match is weak. Expanded clones get a size class; other rows say once, few or many, or leave the size out.

many,TRBJ1-4,-,TRBV2,TGTGCCAGCAGTGAATGGGAAGTAGGTGAAAAACTGTTTTTT,CASSEWEVGEKLFF
-,TRBJ1-2,-,TRBV10-3,TGTGCCATCAGTCGGGGCTATGGCTACACCTTC,CAISRGYGYTF
-,TRBJ2-1,TRBD2,TRBV6-5,TGTGCCACCCAGACTAGCGGGAGGGGCGGCTCCTACAATGAGCAGTTCTTC,CATQTSGRGGSYNEQFF
many,TRBJ2-3,TRBD2,TRBV12-3/TRBV12-4,TGTGCCAGCAGAGACTCTGCGGGAGCCATCACAGATACGCAGTATTTT,CASRDSAGAITDTQYF
many,TRBJ2-5,TRBD2,TRBV9,TGTGCCAGCAGCGTGGGCGGGAGGGCCACAGAGACCCAGTACTTC,CASSVGGRATETQYF
-,TRBJ2-5,TRBD1,TRBV5-5,TGTGCCAGCAGCTTCCGGGACAGGGGGCATTGGGGGACCCAGTACTTC,CASSFRDRGHWGTQYF
few,TRBJ2-2,TRBD2,TRBV5-5,TGTGCCAGCAGCTTGACTCCTAGGGAGGGTTCCGGGGAGCTGTTTTTT,CASSLTPREGSGELFF
-,TRBJ1-5,-,TRBV6-6,TGTGCCAGCAGTCCTCTCAATTTGGCCCAGCATTTT,CASSPLNLAQHF
many,TRBJ1-6,TRBD1,TRBV9,TGTGCCAGCAGCGTAGGGGGACAGCCGTTGTCCCTCCACTTT,CASSVGGQPLSLHF
-,TRBJ2-1,TRBD1,TRBV27,TGTGCCAGCAGGGGGGGAAGGGACAGGGGGAACAATGAGCAGTTCTTC,CASRGGRDRGNNEQFF
many,TRBJ1-6,-,TRBV20-1,TGCAGTGCTAGCACCAAAATAGATTCACCCCTCCACTTT,CSASTKIDSPLHF
many,TRBJ2-3,-,TRBV12-3/TRBV12-4,TGTGCCAGCAGTTTAATCCTGGCGCCCACAGATACGCAGTATTTT,CASSLILAPTDTQYF